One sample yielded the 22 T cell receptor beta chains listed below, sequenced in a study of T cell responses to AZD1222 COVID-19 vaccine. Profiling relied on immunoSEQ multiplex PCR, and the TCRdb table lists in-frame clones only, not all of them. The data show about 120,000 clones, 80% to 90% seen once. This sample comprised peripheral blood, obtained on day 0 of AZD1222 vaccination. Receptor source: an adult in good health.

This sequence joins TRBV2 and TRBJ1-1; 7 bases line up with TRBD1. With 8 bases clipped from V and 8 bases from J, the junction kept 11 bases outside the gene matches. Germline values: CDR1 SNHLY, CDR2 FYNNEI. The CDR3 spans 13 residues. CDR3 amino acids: CASVRDREREAFF. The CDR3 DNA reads TGTGCCAGCGTCCGGGACAGAGAGAGAGAAGCTTTCTTT.

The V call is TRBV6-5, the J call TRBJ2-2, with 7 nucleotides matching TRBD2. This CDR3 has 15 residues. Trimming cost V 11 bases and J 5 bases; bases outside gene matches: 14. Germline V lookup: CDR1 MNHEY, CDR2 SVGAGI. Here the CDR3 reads CAATSARGFTGELFF. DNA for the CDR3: TGTGCCGCCACTAGCGCCCGGGGGTTTACCGGGGAGCTGTTTTTT.

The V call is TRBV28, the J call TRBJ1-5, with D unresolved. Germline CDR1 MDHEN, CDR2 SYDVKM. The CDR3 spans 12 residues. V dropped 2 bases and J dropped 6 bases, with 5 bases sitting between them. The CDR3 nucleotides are TGTGCCAGCAGTTTACCTAGTCAGCCCCAGCATTTT. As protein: CASSLPSQPQHF.

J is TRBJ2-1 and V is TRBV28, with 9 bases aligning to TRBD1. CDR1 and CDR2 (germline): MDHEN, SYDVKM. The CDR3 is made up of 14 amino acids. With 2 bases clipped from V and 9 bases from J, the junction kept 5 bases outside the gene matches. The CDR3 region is CASSLGDRAGEQFF. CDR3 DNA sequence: TGTGCCAGCAGTTTAGGGGACAGGGCCGGTGAGCAGTTCTTC.

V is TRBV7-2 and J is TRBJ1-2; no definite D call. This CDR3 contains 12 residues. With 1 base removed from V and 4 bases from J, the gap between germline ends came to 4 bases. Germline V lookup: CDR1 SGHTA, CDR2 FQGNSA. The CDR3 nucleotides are TGTGCCAGCAGCTTAGAAAGCTATGGCTACACCTTC. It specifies CASSLESYGYTF.

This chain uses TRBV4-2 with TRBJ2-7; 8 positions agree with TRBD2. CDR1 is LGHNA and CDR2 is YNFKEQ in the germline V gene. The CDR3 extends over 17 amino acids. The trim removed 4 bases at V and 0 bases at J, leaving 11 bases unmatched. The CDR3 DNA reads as TGTGCCAGCAGCCCAAACCTCGTAGCGGGAAGCTCCTACGAGCAGTACTTC. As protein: CASSPNLVAGSSYEQYF.

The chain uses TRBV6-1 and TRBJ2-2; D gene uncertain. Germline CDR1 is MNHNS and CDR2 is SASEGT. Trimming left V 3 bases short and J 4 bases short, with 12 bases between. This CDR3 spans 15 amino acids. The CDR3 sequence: CASSDPPLATGELFF. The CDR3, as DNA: TGTGCCAGCAGTGATCCCCCCCTGGCCACCGGGGAGCTGTTTTTT.

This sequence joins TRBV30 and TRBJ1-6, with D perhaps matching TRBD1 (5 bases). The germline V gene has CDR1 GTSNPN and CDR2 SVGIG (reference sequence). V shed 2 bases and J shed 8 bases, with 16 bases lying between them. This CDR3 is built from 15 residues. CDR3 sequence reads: CAWSPPGGRDSPLHF. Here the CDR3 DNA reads TGTGCCTGGAGTCCACCGGGGGGACGCGATTCACCCCTCCACTTT.

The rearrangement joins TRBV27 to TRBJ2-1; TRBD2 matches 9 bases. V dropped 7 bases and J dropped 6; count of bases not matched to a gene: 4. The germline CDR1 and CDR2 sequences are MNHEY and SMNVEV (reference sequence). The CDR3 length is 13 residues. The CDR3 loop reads CASKYSGSNEQFF. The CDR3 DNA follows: TGTGCCAGCAAATATAGCGGGAGCAATGAGCAGTTCTTC.

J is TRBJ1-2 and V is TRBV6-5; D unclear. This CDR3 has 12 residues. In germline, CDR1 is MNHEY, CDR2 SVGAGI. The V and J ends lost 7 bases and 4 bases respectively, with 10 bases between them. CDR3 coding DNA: TGTGCCAGCAATTTTATTTCCTATGGCTACACCTTC. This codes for CASNFISYGYTF.

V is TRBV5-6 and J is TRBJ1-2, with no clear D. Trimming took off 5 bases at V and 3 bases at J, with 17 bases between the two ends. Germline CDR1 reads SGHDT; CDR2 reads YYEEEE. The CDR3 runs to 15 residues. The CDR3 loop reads CASSLTANPYYGYTF. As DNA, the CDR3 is TGTGCCAGCAGTTTAACAGCCAACCCCTACTATGGCTACACCTTC.

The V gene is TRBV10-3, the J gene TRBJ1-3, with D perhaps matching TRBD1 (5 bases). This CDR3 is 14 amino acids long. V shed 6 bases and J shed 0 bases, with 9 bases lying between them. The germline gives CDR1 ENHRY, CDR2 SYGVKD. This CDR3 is CAIRGRSSGNTIYF. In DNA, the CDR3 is TGTGCCATCAGGGGACGGAGCTCTGGAAACACCATATATTTT.

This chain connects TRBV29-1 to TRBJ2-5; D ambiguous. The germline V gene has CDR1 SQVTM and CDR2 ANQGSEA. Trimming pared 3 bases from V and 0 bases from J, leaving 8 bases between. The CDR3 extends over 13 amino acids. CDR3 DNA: TGCAGCGTTGAGTCCCAGAACCAAGAGACCCAGTACTTC. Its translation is CSVESQNQETQYF.

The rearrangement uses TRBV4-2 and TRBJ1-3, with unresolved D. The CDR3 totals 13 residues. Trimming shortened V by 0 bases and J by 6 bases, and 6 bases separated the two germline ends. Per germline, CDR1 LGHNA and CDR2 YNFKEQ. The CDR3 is CASSQEAQNTIYF. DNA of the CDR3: TGTGCCAGCAGCCAAGAGGCCCAAAACACCATATATTTT.

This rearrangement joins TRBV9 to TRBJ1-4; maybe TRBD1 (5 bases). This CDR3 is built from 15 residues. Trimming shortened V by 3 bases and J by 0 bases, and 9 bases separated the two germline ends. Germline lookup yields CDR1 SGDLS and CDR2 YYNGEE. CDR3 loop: CASSAGHATNEKLFF. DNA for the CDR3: TGTGCCAGCAGCGCCGGACATGCAACTAATGAAAAACTGTTTTTT.

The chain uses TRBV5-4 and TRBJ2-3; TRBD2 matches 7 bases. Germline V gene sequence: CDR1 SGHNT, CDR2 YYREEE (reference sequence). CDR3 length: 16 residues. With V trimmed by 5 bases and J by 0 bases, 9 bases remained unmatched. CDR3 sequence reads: CASRPAGTISTDTQYF. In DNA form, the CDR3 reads TGTGCCAGCAGACCGGCCGGGACTATAAGCACAGATACGCAGTATTTT. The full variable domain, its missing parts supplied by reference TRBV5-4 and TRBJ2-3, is ETGVTQSPTHLIKTRGQQVTLRCSSQSGHNTVSWYQQALGQGPQFIFQYYREEENGRGNFPPRFSGLQFPNYSSELNVNALELDDSALYLCASRPAGTISTDTQYFGPGTRLTVL.

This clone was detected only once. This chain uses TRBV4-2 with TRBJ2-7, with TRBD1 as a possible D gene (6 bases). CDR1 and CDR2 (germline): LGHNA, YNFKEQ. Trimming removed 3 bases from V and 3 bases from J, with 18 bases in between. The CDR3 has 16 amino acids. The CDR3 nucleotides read TGTGCCAGCAGCCATGGTCAGGGGTTTTTGCGCTACGAGCAGTACTTC. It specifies CASSHGQGFLRYEQYF.

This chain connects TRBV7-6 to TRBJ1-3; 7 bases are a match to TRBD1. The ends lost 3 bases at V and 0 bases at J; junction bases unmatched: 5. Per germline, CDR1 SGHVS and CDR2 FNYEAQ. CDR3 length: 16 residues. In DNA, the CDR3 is TGTGCCAGCAGCTTGGGGACAGCCCTCTCTGGAAACACCATATATTTT. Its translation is CASSLGTALSGNTIYF.

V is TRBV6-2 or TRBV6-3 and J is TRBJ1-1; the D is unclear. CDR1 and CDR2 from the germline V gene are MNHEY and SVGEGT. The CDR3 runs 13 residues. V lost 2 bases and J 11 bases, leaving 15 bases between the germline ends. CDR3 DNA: TGTGCCAGCAGTTACGTTTATTCCACGGACGCTTTCTTT. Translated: CASSYVYSTDAFF.

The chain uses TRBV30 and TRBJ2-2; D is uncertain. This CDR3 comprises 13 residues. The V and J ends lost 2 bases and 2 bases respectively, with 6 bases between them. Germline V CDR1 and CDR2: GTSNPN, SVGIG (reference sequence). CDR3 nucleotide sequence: TGTGCCTGGAGTCAAAGCAACACCGGGGAGCTGTTTTTT. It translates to CAWSQSNTGELFF.

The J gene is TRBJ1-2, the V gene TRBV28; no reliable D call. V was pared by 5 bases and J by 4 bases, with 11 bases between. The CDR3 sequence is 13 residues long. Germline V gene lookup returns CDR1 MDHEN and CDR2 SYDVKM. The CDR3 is CASSDQVTYGYTF. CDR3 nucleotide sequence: TGTGCCAGCAGTGATCAGGTTACCTATGGCTACACCTTC.

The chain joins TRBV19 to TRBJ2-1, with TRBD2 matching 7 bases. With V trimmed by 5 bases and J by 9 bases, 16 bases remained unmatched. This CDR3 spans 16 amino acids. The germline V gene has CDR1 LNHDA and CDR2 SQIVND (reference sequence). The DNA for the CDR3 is TGTGCCAGTAGTGGTATTTTCAGGAGCGGGAAAGCTGAGCAGTTCTTC. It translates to CASSGIFRSGKAEQFF. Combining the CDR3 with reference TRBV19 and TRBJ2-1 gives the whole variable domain DGGITQSPKYLFRKEGQNVTLSCEQNLNHDAMYWYRQDPGQGLRLIYYSQIVNDFQKGDIAEGYSVSREKKESFPLTVTSAQKNPTAFYLCASSGIFRSGKAEQFFGPGTRLTVL.